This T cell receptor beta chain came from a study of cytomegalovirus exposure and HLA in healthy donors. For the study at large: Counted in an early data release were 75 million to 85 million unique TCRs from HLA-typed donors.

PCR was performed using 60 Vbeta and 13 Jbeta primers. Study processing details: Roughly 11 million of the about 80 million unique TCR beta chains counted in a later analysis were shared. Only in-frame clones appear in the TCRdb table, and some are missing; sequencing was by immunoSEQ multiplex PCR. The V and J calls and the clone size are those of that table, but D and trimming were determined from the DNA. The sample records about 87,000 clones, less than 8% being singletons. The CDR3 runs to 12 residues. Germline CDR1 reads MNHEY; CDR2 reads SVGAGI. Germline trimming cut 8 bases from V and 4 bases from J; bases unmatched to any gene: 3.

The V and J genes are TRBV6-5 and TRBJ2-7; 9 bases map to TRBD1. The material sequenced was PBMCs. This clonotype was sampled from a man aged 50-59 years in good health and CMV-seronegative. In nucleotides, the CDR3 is TGTGCCAGCGGCGGGACAGGGTACGAGCAGTACTTC. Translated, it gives CASGGTGYEQYF.